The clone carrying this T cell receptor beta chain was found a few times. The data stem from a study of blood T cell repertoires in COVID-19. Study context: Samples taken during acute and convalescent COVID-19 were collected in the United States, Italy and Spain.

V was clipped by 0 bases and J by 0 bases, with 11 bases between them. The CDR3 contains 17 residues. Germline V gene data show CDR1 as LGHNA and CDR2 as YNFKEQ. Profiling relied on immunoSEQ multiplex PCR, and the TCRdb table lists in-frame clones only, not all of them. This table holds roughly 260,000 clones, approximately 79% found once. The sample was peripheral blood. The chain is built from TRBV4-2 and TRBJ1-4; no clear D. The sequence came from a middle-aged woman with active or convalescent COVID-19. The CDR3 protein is CASSQEGIRTTNEKLFF. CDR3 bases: TGTGCCAGCAGCCAAGAGGGCATCCGAACAACTAATGAAAAACTGTTTTTT.